This passage covers 7 T cell receptor beta chains from one sample sequenced in a study of CD8+ T cells in alopecia areata. Treatment described: oral pan-JAK inhibitor, 5-10 mg twice daily. Sequencing templates came from extracted RNA that was reverse transcribed into cDNA. Some clones are missing from TCRdb's copy, which holds only in-frame ones; the method was immunoSEQ multiplex PCR. This sample yields roughly 100,000 clones, of which around 60% are seen a single time; 15% to 19% belongs to the top ten. Material: CD8+ T cells sorted from blood, obtained at week 4, from a patient treated with tofacitinib. These receptors were collected from a human donor with alopecia areata.

The genes are TRBV4-1 and TRBJ1-5; no definite D call. Trimming shortened V by 0 bases and J by 1 base, and 7 bases separated the two germline ends. This CDR3 is 15 amino acids long. Germline V gives CDR1 MGHRA, CDR2 YSYEKL. CDR3 region: CASSQDPLSNQPQHF. The CDR3, as DNA: TGCGCCAGCAGCCAAGATCCCCTGAGCAATCAGCCCCAGCATTTT.

The genes are TRBV7-2 and TRBJ2-7; D might be TRBD1 (6 bases). CDR1 is SGHTA and CDR2 is FQGNSA in the germline V gene. The CDR3 totals 13 residues. Trimming removed 5 bases from V and 2 bases from J, with 10 bases in between. The DNA for the CDR3 is TGTGCCAGCAGCACTTGGACAGCCTACGAGCAGTACTTC. Amino acids: CASSTWTAYEQYF.

J is TRBJ2-1 and V is TRBV5-1; 9 nucleotides line up with TRBD1. This CDR3 has 17 amino acids. Per the germline V gene, CDR1 is SGHRS and CDR2 is YFSETQ. V lost 1 base, J lost 0 bases, and 5 bases stayed unmatched. In nucleotides, the CDR3 is TGCGCCAGCAGCTTGACAGGGGGCCCTTACTCCTACAATGAGCAGTTCTTC. Amino acids: CASSLTGGPYSYNEQFF.

This rearrangement joins TRBV5-6 to TRBJ1-5; 8 nucleotides line up with TRBD1. This CDR3 region has 15 residues. CDR1 and CDR2 (germline): SGHDT, YYEEEE. J gave up 1 base and V 3 bases, and 3 bases lay outside the gene matches. CDR3 sequence: CASSWGQASNQPQHF. The CDR3 DNA reads TGTGCCAGCAGCTGGGGACAGGCCAGCAATCAGCCCCAGCATTTT.

This chain connects TRBV5-6 to TRBJ1-3; no clear D gene. The CDR3 consists of 15 residues. V lost 0 bases and J 3 bases, leaving 10 bases between the germline ends. Per germline, CDR1 SGHDT and CDR2 YYEEEE. In nucleotides, the CDR3 is TGTGCCAGCAGCTTGGGAAGGTTAGGTGGAAACACCATATATTTT. Amino acid sequence: CASSLGRLGGNTIYF.

This chain connects TRBV7-9 to TRBJ1-1; D is unclear. The germline V gene encodes CDR1 SEHNR and CDR2 FQNEAQ (reference sequence). The germline V and J ends were trimmed by 1 base and 7 bases, with 7 bases remaining between them. The CDR3 length is 12 residues. The CDR3 nucleotides read TGTGCCAGCAGCTTAGGAGCCTTTGAAGCTTTCTTT. Amino acids: CASSLGAFEAFF. The full variable domain, with the rest looked up from reference TRBV7-9 and TRBJ1-1, is DTGVSQNPRHKITKRGQNVTFRCDPISEHNRLYWYRQTLGQGPEFLTYFQNEAQLEKSRLLSDRFSAERPKGSFSTLEIQRTEQGDSAMYLCASSLGAFEAFFGQGTRLTVV.

The V call is TRBV7-9, the J call TRBJ2-7; 9 bases are shared with TRBD1. CDR3 size: 16 residues. Germline V gene sequence: CDR1 SEHNR, CDR2 FQNEAQ (reference sequence). V was clipped by 4 bases and J by 3 bases; unmatched bases: 10. This chain's CDR3 is CASSSPAGQGFYEQYF. For the CDR3, the DNA is TGTGCCAGCAGCTCGCCCGCAGGACAGGGGTTCTACGAGCAGTACTTC.